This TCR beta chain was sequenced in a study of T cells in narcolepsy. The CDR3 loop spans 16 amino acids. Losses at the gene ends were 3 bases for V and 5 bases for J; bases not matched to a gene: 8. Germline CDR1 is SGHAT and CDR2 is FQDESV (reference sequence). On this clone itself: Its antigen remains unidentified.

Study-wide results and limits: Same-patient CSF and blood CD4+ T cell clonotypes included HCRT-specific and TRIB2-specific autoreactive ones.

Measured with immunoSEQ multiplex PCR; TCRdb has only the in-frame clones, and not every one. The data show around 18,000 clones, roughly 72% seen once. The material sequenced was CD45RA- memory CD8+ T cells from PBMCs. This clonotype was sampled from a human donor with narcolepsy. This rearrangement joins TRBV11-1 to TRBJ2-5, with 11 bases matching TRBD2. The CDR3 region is CASSFDGSGGVETQYF. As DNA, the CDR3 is TGTGCCAGCAGCTTTGACGGTAGCGGGGGGGTTGAGACCCAGTACTTC.